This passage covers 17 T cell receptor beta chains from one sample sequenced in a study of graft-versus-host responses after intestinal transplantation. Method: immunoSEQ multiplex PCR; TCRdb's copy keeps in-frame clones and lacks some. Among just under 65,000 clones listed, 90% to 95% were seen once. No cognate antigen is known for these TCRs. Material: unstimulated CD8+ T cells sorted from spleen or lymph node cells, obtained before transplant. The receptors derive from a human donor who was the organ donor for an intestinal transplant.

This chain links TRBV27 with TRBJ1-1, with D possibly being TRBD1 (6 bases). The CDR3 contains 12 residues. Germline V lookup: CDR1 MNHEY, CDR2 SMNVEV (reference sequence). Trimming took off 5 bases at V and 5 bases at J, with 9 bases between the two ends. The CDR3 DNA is TGTGCCAGCAGTAACAGGGTAACTGAAGCTTTCTTT. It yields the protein CASSNRVTEAFF.

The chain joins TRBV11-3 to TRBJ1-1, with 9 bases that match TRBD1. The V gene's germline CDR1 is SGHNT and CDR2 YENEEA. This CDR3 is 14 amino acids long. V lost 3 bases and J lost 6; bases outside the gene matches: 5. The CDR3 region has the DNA TGTGCCAGCAGCTTCCGGGACAGGGCGTCTGAAGCTTTCTTT. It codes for CASSFRDRASEAFF.

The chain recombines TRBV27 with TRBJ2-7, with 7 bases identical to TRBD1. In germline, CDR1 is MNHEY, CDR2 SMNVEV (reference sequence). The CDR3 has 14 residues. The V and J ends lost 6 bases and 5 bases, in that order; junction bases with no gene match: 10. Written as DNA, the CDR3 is TGTGCCAGCAGCCCAGACACAGGGGTCCACGAGCAGTACTTC. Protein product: CASSPDTGVHEQYF.

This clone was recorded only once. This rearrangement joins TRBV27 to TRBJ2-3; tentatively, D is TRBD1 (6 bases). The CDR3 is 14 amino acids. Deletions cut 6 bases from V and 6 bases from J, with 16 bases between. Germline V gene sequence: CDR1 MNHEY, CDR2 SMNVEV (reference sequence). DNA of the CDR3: TGTGCCAGCAGGCGCGTAGGGGGTCTGGATACGCAGTATTTT. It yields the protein CASRRVGGLDTQYF.

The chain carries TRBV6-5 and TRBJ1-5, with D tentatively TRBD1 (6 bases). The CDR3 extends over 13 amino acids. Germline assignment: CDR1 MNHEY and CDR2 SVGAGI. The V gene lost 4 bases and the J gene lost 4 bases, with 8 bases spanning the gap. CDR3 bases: TGTGCCAGCAGTTCAGGGGATAATCAGCCCCAGCATTTT. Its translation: CASSSGDNQPQHF.

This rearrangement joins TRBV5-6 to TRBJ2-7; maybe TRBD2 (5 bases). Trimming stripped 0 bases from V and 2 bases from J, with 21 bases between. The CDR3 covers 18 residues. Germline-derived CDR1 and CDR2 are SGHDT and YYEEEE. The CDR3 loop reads CASSLANSWYRETYEQYF. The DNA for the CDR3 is TGTGCCAGCAGCTTGGCCAACAGCTGGTACCGGGAAACCTACGAGCAGTACTTC.

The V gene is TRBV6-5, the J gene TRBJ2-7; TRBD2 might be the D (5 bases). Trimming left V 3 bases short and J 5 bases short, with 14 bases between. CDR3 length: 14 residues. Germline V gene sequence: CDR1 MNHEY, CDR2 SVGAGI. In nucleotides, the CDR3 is TGTGCCAGCAGTTATAACGAGGAGGCGAACGAGCAGTACTTC. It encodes CASSYNEEANEQYF.

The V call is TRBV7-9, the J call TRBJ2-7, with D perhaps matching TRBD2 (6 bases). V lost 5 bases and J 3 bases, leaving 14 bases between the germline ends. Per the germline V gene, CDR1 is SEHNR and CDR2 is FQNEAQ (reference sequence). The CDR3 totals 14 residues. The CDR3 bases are TGTGCCAGCAGCCTATCAGGGAGGAACTACGAGCAGTACTTC. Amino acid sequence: CASSLSGRNYEQYF.

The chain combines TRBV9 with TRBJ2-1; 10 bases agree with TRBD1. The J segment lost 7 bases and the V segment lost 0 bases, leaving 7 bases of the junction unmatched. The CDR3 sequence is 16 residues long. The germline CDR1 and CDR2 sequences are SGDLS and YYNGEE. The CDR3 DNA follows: TGTGCCAGCAGCGTAGTAGGGACAGGGGCGCAGAATGAGCAGTTCTTC. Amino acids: CASSVVGTGAQNEQFF.

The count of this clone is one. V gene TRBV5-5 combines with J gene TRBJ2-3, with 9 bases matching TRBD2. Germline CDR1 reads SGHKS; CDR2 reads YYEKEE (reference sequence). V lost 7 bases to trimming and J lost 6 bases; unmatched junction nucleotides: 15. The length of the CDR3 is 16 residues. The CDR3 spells CASASLAGSFGDTQYF. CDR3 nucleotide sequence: TGTGCCAGCGCGAGTCTAGCGGGAAGCTTCGGGGATACGCAGTATTTT.

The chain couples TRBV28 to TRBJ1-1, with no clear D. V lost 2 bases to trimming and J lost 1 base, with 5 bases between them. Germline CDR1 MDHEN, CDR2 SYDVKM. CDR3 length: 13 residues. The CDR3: CASSLLGNTEAFF. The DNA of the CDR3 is TGTGCCAGCAGTTTACTAGGGAACACTGAAGCTTTCTTT. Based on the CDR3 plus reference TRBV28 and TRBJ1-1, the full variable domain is DVKVTQSSRYLVKRTGEKVFLECVQDMDHENMFWYRQDPGLGLRLIYFSYDVKMKEKGDIPEGYSVSREKKERFSLILESASTNQTSMYLCASSLLGNTEAFFGQGTRLTVV.

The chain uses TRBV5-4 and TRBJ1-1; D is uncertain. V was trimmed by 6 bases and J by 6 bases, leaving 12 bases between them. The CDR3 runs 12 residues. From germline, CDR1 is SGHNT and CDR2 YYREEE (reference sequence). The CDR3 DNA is TGTGCCAGCACCTTACTTGCCGCTGAAGCTTTCTTT. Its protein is CASTLLAAEAFF. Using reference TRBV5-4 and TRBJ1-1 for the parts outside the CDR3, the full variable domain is ETGVTQSPTHLIKTRGQQVTLRCSSQSGHNTVSWYQQALGQGPQFIFQYYREEENGRGNFPPRFSGLQFPNYSSELNVNALELDDSALYLCASTLLAAEAFFGQGTRLTVV.

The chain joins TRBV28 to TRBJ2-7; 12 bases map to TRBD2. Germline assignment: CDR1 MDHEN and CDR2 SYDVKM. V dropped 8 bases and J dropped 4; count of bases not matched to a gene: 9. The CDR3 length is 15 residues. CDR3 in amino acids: CASVPPSGRVYEQYF. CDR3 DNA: TGTGCCAGCGTACCACCTAGCGGGAGGGTTTACGAGCAGTACTTC.

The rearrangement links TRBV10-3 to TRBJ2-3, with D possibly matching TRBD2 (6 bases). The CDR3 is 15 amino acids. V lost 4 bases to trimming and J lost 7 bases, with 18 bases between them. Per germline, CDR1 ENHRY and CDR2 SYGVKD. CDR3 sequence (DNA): TGTGCCATCAGTGTAGGTAGGAGGGCCGTAAATACGCAGTATTTT. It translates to CAISVGRRAVNTQYF.

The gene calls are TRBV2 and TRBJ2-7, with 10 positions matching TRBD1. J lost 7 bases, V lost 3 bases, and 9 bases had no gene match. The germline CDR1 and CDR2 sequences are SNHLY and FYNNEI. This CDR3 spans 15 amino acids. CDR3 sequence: CASSDLGQGSREQYF. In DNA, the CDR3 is TGTGCCAGCAGTGATTTGGGACAGGGGTCGAGAGAGCAGTACTTC.

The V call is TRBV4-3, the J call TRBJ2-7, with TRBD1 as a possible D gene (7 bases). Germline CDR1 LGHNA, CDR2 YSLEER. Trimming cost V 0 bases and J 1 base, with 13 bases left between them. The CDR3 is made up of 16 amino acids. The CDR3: CASSQDPTGRSYEQYF. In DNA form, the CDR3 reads TGCGCCAGCAGCCAAGATCCGACAGGGAGGTCCTACGAGCAGTACTTC.

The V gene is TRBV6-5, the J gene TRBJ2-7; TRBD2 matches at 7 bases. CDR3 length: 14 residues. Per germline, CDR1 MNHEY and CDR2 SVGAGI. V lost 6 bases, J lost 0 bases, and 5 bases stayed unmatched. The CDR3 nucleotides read TGTGCCAGCAGAAAGAGCGGGGACTCCTACGAGCAGTACTTC. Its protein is CASRKSGDSYEQYF.